This T cell receptor (delta chain) was captured in a study of human gamma delta and Vdelta1 T cells. Study observations and caveats: Polyclonal Delta One T cells reportedly showed broad cytotoxic targeting of acute myeloid leukemia.

CDR1 is TSWWSYY, CDR2 QGS, per germline. J lost 2 bases, V lost 3 bases, and 16 bases had no gene match. The CDR3 consists of 19 residues. This clone was found a few times. Antigen unknown. TCRdb re-identified clones in the PCR reads via CATT. The sample contains about 6,400 delta-chain clones, roughly 40% of which appear only once. The V call is TRDV1, the J call TRDJ1; TRDD3 agrees at 9 bases. The sample consisted of Vdelta1 gamma-delta T cells from blood grown in culture (DOT cells). This clonotype was obtained from a human donor in good health. The CDR3 reads CALGEGASWGIQATDKLIF. CDR3 in DNA: TGTGCTCTTGGGGAGGGAGCTTCCTGGGGGATCCAAGCGACCGATAAACTCATCTTT.